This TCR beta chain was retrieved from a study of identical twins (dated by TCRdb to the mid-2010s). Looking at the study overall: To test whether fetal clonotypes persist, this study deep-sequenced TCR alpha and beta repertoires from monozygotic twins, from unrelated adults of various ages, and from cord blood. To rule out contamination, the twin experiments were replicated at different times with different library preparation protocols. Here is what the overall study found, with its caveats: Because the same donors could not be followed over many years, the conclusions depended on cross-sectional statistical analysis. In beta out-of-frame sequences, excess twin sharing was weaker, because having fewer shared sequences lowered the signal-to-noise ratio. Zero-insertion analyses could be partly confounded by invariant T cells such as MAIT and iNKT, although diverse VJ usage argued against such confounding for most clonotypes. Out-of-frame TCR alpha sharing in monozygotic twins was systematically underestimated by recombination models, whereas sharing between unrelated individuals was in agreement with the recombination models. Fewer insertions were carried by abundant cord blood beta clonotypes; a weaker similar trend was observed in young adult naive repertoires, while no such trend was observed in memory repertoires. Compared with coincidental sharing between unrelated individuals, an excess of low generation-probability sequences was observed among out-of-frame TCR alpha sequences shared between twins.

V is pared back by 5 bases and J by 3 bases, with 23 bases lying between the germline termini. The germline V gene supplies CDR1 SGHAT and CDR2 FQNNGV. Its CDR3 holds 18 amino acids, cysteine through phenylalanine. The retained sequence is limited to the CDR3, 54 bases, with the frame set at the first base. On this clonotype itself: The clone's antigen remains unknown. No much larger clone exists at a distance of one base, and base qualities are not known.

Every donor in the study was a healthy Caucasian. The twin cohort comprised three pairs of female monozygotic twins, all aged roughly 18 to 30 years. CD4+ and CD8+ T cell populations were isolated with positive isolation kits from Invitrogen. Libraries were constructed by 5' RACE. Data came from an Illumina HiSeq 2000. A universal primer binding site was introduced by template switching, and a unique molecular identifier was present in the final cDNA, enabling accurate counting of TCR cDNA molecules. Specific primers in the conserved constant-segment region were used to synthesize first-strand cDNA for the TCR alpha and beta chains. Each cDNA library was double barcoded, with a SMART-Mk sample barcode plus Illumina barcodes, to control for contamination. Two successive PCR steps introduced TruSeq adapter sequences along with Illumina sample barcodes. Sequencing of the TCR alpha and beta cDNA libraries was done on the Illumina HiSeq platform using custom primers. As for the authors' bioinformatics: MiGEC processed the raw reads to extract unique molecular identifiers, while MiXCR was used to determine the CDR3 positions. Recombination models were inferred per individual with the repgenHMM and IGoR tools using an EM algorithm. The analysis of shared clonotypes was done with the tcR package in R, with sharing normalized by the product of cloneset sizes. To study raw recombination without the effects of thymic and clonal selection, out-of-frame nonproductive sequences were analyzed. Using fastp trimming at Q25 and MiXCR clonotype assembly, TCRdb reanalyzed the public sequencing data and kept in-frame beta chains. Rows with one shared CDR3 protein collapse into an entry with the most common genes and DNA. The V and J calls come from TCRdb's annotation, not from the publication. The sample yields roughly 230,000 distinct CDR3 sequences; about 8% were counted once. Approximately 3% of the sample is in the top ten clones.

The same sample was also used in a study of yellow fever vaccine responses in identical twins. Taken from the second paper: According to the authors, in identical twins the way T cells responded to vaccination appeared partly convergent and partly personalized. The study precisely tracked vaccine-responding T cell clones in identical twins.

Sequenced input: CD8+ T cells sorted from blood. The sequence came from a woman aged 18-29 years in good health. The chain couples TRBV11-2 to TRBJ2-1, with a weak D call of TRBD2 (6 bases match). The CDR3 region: CASSESLGGGYYYNEQFF. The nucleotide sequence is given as TGTGCCAGCAGCGAGAGCCTCGGGGGAGGCTACTACTACAATGAGCAGTTCTTC.